This entry lists 26 T cell receptor beta chains sequenced from one sample in a study of T cells of healthy individuals. TCRdb fed the 5' RACE reads into MiXCR, producing one record per CDR3 protein. The sample lists around 63,000 distinct CDR3 sequences, around 16% seen once, with approximately 4.8% in the top ten. The receptors were sampled from a human donor in good health.

This clonotype was counted ten times or more. The chain couples TRBV20-1 to TRBJ2-1; TRBD2 agrees at 8 bases. Trimming removed 5 bases from V and 0 bases from J; junction bases left unmatched: 3. Germline CDR1 reads DFQATT; CDR2 reads SNEGSKA (reference sequence). This CDR3 contains 14 residues. CDR3 DNA: TGCAGTGCTTACCTAGCGGGCTCCTACAATGAGCAGTTCTTC. This gives the protein CSAYLAGSYNEQFF.

This clonotype came up many times. The V gene is TRBV11-2, the J gene TRBJ2-1, with 16 bases that match TRBD2. The ends lost 6 bases at V and 9 bases at J; junction bases unmatched: 8. The CDR3 contains 16 residues. Germline CDR1 and CDR2: SGHAT and FQNNGV. The CDR3 sequence is CASRGLAGGPVGEQFF. DNA for the CDR3: TGTGCCAGCAGGGGACTAGCGGGGGGGCCAGTGGGTGAGCAGTTCTTC.

V and J are TRBV11-3 and TRBJ2-3; D gene ambiguous. V was cut by 3 bases and J by 0 bases, with 10 bases left in between. Germline-derived CDR1 and CDR2 are SGHNT and YENEEA. This CDR3 spans 15 amino acids. CDR3 sequence (DNA): TGTGCCAGCAGCTTGGGGTCTCGGAGCACAGATACGCAGTATTTT. This gives the protein CASSLGSRSTDTQYF.

Many counts were recorded for this clonotype. The chain has TRBV12-3 or TRBV12-4 and TRBJ2-3; a possible D gene is TRBD1 (5 bases). V lost 5 bases and J 0 bases, leaving 12 bases between the germline ends. The length of the CDR3 is 15 residues. In nucleotides, the CDR3 is TGTGCCAGCAGTCTCTGGCAGGGAAGCACAGATACGCAGTATTTT. Amino acid sequence: CASSLWQGSTDTQYF.

The chain has TRBV6-1 and TRBJ1-2; a weak D match, TRBD1 (5 bases). V was cut by 6 bases and J by 6 bases, with 11 bases left in between. CDR1 MNHNS and CDR2 SASEGT come from the germline V gene. This CDR3 region has 12 residues. This CDR3 is CASRQDEDGYTF. CDR3 DNA: TGTGCCAGCAGACAGGATGAGGATGGCTACACCTTC.

Regarding this clonotype: A much larger clone lies one base from this, so it may be a read error. This chain joins TRBV10-3 and TRBJ2-5, with TRBD2 as a possible D gene (7 bases). The CDR3 loop spans 13 amino acids. Germline CDR1 is ENHRY and CDR2 is SYGVKD. V dropped 9 bases and J dropped 3 bases, with 14 bases sitting between them. This CDR3 reads CAINGGPKETQYF. As DNA, the CDR3 is TGTGCCATTAACGGGGGGCCCAAAGAGACCCAGTACTTC.

There are many counts of this clonotype. The chain is built from TRBV6-5 and TRBJ2-5; TRBD2 matches 9 bases. Looked up from germline, CDR1 is MNHEY and CDR2 is SVGAGI. The CDR3 length is 14 residues. The trim removed 0 bases at V and 4 bases at J, leaving 0 bases unmatched. CDR3: CASSYSLAGETQYF. Here the CDR3 DNA reads TGTGCCAGCAGTTACTCACTAGCGGGAGAGACCCAGTACTTC.

The V call is TRBV7-2, the J call TRBJ2-1; D is ambiguous. This CDR3 contains 14 residues. V lost 7 bases to trimming and J lost 5 bases, with 15 bases between them. In germline, CDR1 is SGHTA, CDR2 FQGNSA. The CDR3 loop reads CASKWTTHHNEQFF. CDR3 coding DNA: TGTGCCAGCAAATGGACCACGCACCACAATGAGCAGTTCTTC.

This clonotype was detected ten times or more. This rearrangement joins TRBV2 to TRBJ2-3; D is ambiguous. Germline loops: CDR1 SNHLY, CDR2 FYNNEI. V was cut by 8 bases and J by 6 bases, with 9 bases left in between. The CDR3 has 11 amino acids. CDR3 DNA: TGTGCCAGCCCCGGTGCGGATACGCAGTATTTT. This gives the protein CASPGADTQYF.

In its sample, this clonotype was seen a few times. The chain links TRBV10-3 to TRBJ2-5; D might be TRBD2 (5 bases). Germline V gene sequence: CDR1 ENHRY, CDR2 SYGVKD. Trimming removed 3 bases from V and 5 bases from J, with 16 bases in between. The CDR3 runs to 15 residues. CDR3 nucleotides: TGTGCCATCAGTGACGAGTTAGGACTTTTGGAGACCCAGTACTTC. Translating gives CAISDELGLLETQYF.

This clonotype was counted a few times. V gene TRBV2 combines with J gene TRBJ2-5; unclear D gene. This CDR3 is built from 14 residues. Germline V CDR1 and CDR2: SNHLY, FYNNEI. The ends were cut back, 6 bases at V and 2 bases at J, with 13 bases in the middle. CDR3 in amino acids: CASRTQTHQETQYF. Here the CDR3 DNA reads TGTGCCAGCAGAACCCAGACGCATCAAGAGACCCAGTACTTC. The full variable domain, in which reference TRBV2 and TRBJ2-5 provide the parts outside the CDR3, is EPEVTQTPSHQVTQMGQEVILRCVPISNHLYFYWYRQILGQKVEFLVSFYNNEISEKSEIFDDQFSVERPDGSNFTLKIRSTKLEDSAMYFCASRTQTHQETQYFGPGTRLLVL.

This rearrangement joins TRBV5-1 to TRBJ2-5; 7 bases agree with TRBD2. The CDR3 spans 14 residues. V shed 5 bases and J 0 bases; nucleotides not matched to a gene: 4. Germline V lookup: CDR1 SGHRS, CDR2 YFSETQ. CDR3 DNA sequence: TGCGCCAGCAGACTAGCGCAGTACCAAGAGACCCAGTACTTC. Residues: CASRLAQYQETQYF. Full variable domain (missing parts from reference TRBV5-1 and TRBJ2-5): KAGVTQTPRYLIKTRGQQVTLSCSPISGHRSVSWYQQTPGQGLQFLFEYFSETQRNKGNFPGRFSGRQFSNSRSEMNVSTLELGDSALYLCASRLAQYQETQYFGPGTRLLVL.

Only a few counts were recorded for this clonotype. J is TRBJ1-2 and V is TRBV15, with 9 bases matching TRBD1. Germline V lookup: CDR1 LNHNV, CDR2 YYDKDF (reference sequence). This CDR3 contains 14 residues. V lost 3 bases and J lost 8; bases outside the gene matches: 7. The CDR3 DNA follows: TGTGCCACCAGCAGCATACAGGGGGCGACGGGCTACACCTTC. Translated, it gives CATSSIQGATGYTF.

This clonotype was seen more than once but under ten times. V gene TRBV19 combines with J gene TRBJ2-2; D is unclear. The CDR3 contains 17 residues. Trimming removed 3 bases from V and 1 base from J, with 15 bases in between. CDR1 is LNHDA and CDR2 is SQIVND in the germline V gene (reference sequence). CDR3 sequence: CASSIEERSLNTGELFF. The CDR3 nucleotides are TGTGCCAGTAGTATCGAGGAGCGCAGCTTGAACACCGGGGAGCTGTTTTTT.

This clonotype was found many times. This chain uses TRBV3-1 with TRBJ1-3, with D unclear. The germline V gene has CDR1 LGHDT and CDR2 YNNKEL (reference sequence). V was pared by 4 bases and J by 1 base, with 5 bases between. The CDR3 has 13 amino acids. As DNA, the CDR3 is TGTGCCAGCAGCCGACAATCTGGAAACACCATATATTTT. Translated, it gives CASSRQSGNTIYF.

The chain carries TRBV27 and TRBJ2-3; TRBD1 matches at 10 bases. This CDR3 comprises 16 residues. The V gene end was trimmed by 6 bases and the J gene end by 4 bases; junction bases not matched to a gene: 10. Germline V gene lookup returns CDR1 MNHEY and CDR2 SMNVEV (reference sequence). CDR3 sequence: CASSGLGQGGADTQYF. The CDR3 nucleotides read TGTGCCAGCAGCGGACTAGGACAGGGGGGCGCAGATACGCAGTATTTT.

This clonotype was found many times. The chain joins TRBV7-2 to TRBJ2-1; the D is unclear. V lost 3 bases and J lost 6, with 0 bases in between. The CDR3 length is 10 residues. Looked up from germline, CDR1 is SGHTA and CDR2 is FQGNSA. The chain's CDR3 is CASSFNEQFF. CDR3 DNA sequence: TGTGCCAGCAGCTTCAATGAGCAGTTCTTC.

Notes on this clonotype: A much bigger clone sits one base away, suggesting this may be a read error. The chain joins TRBV11-3 to TRBJ2-1; the D gene is possibly TRBD2 (6 bases). The CDR3 contains 15 residues. CDR1 SGHNT and CDR2 YENEEA come from the germline V gene. The CDR3 spells CASSLLAVGSNELFF. In DNA, the CDR3 is TGTGCCAGCAGCTTATTAGCGGTGGGGAGCAATGAGCTGTTCTTC.

This clonotype occurred many times. V is TRBV20-1 and J is TRBJ1-5, with D perhaps matching TRBD1 (5 bases). The CDR3 loop spans 17 amino acids. Between the trimmed V and J ends, which lost 5 bases and 1 base, there was a span of 21 bases. Per the germline V gene, CDR1 is DFQATT and CDR2 is SNEGSKA (reference sequence). The CDR3 loop reads CSASEGRAVGSNQPQHF. CDR3 sequence (DNA): TGCAGTGCTTCCGAGGGCAGGGCAGTTGGGAGCAATCAGCCCCAGCATTTT.

This clonotype was counted at least ten times. V and J are TRBV19 and TRBJ2-3; the D gene is possibly TRBD2 (6 bases). The germline gives CDR1 LNHDA, CDR2 SQIVND (reference sequence). With 6 bases removed from V and 0 bases from J, the gap between germline ends came to 10 bases. CDR3 length: 14 residues. The CDR3 sequence is CASRGTSSTDTQYF. The CDR3, as DNA: TGTGCCAGTAGAGGGACTTCTAGCACAGATACGCAGTATTTT.

Ten or more counts support this clonotype. The chain carries TRBV20-1 and TRBJ1-2; maybe TRBD1 (5 bases). V gave up 0 bases and J gave up 8 bases, with 13 bases separating them. In germline, CDR1 is DFQATT, CDR2 SNEGSKA (reference sequence). The length of the CDR3 is 13 residues. The CDR3 DNA reads TGCAGTGCTAGAGACAGGGTTTATAACGGCTACACCTTC. Protein sequence: CSARDRVYNGYTF.

This chain joins TRBV7-2 and TRBJ2-5; 7 bases agree with TRBD1. The J segment lost 2 bases and the V segment lost 5 bases, leaving 11 bases of the junction unmatched. This CDR3 contains 16 residues. CDR1 and CDR2 from the germline V gene are SGHTA and FQGNSA. This CDR3 is CASSLMGTAGQETQYF. In DNA, the CDR3 is TGTGCCAGCAGCCTCATGGGGACAGCTGGACAAGAGACCCAGTACTTC.

This clonotype was counted ten times or more. The chain couples TRBV20-1 to TRBJ1-5; 7 bases fit TRBD1. Germline loops: CDR1 DFQATT, CDR2 SNEGSKA (reference sequence). After removal of 6 bases from V and 6 bases from J, the junction contained 8 bases not matched to a gene. The CDR3 has 13 residues. The CDR3 sequence: CSAIGQAGQPQHF. In nucleotides, the CDR3 is TGCAGTGCAATAGGACAGGCCGGTCAGCCCCAGCATTTT.

The chain couples TRBV28 to TRBJ2-3, with D possibly TRBD2 on 5 matching bases. CDR3 length: 13 amino acids. Deletions cut 11 bases from V and 1 base from J, with 13 bases between. Germline V gives CDR1 MDHEN, CDR2 SYDVKM. CDR3 protein: CAGSGSGTDTQYF. The DNA for the CDR3 is TGTGCCGGCTCGGGGAGTGGCACAGATACGCAGTATTTT.

This clonotype appeared many times. The chain combines TRBV2 with TRBJ2-1; 8 bases are shared with TRBD1. V dropped 4 bases and J dropped 7; count of bases not matched to a gene: 6. CDR3 length equals 14 residues. Germline CDR1 reads SNHLY; CDR2 reads FYNNEI. The CDR3 DNA reads TGTGCCAGCAGTGCTAGGACAGGGCGTAATGAGCAGTTCTTC. Translation gives CASSARTGRNEQFF. The full variable domain, its missing parts supplied by reference TRBV2 and TRBJ2-1, is EPEVTQTPSHQVTQMGQEVILRCVPISNHLYFYWYRQILGQKVEFLVSFYNNEISEKSEIFDDQFSVERPDGSNFTLKIRSTKLEDSAMYFCASSARTGRNEQFFGPGTRLTVL.

This clonotype has just a few counts. The CDR3 bases are TGTGCCAGCAGCCCGGGAGGGTCTGGAAACACCATATATTTT. It yields the protein CASSPGGSGNTIYF. The chain links TRBV11-2 to TRBJ1-3; D gene unclear. Between the trimmed V and J ends, which lost 5 bases and 1 base, there was a span of 9 bases. CDR3 length: 14 amino acids. Germline CDR1 SGHAT, CDR2 FQNNGV.